One sample yielded the 22 T cell receptor beta chains listed below, sequenced in a study of blood T cells in healthy people across ages. Together with a sample-barcoded 5' primer, a J-beta primer mix was included in a second PCR lasting about 6 to 11 cycles. TCRdb ran MiXCR on the 5' RACE reads and lists one entry per CDR3 protein. This table has about 1.1 million distinct CDR3 sequences, less than 45% appearing once. Sequences were obtained from blood. The receptor source for this set is a man between 18 and 29 years old in good health.

This sequence joins TRBV12-3 or TRBV12-4 and TRBJ2-2, with a possible D match to TRBD2 (6 bases). V was clipped by 3 bases and J by 4 bases, with 9 bases between them. The CDR3 covers 14 residues. CDR3 sequence (DNA): TGTGCCAGCAGTTTTGGGGGGATCACCGGGGAGCTGTTTTTT. This sequence encodes CASSFGGITGELFF.

The genes are TRBV20-1 and TRBJ2-1; D is ambiguous. The CDR3 has 12 residues. V dropped 0 bases and J dropped 8 bases, with 8 bases sitting between them. The germline gives CDR1 DFQATT, CDR2 SNEGSKA (reference sequence). The DNA of the CDR3 is TGCAGTGCTAGAGATACGGCCCATGAGCAGTTCTTC. Amino acids: CSARDTAHEQFF.

The chain couples TRBV21-1 to TRBJ1-2; TRBD1 reflects the table's D call only, with no check against the DNA. TRBV21-1 represents a pseudogene. The CDR3 loop spans 15 amino acids. CDR3 nucleotides: TGTGCCAGCAGCAACCGGGACAGGGGGGACTATGGCTACACCTTC. This translates into CASSNRDRGDYGYTF.

V is TRBV4-1 and J is TRBJ1-1, with D tentatively TRBD1 (5 bases). V was trimmed by 1 base and J by 4 bases, leaving 13 bases between them. This CDR3 has 15 residues. Germline V gene lookup returns CDR1 MGHRA and CDR2 YSYEKL. For the CDR3, the DNA is TGCGCCAGCAGCCAAGGTCCTGGGGGGACCACTGAAGCTTTCTTT. It is translated as CASSQGPGGTTEAFF.

The rearrangement uses TRBV6-5 and TRBJ1-1, with D tentatively TRBD1 (6 bases). This CDR3 is 15 amino acids long. V was clipped by 2 bases and J by 1 base, with 11 bases between them. Looked up from germline, CDR1 is MNHEY and CDR2 is SVGAGI. The CDR3 spells CASSYQGLKNTEAFF. The CDR3 DNA is TGTGCCAGCAGTTACCAGGGGTTGAAGAACACTGAAGCTTTCTTT.

The chain links TRBV2 to TRBJ2-3, with D possibly being TRBD1 or TRBD2 (5 bases each). CDR1 is SNHLY, CDR2 FYNNEI, per germline. Trimming cost V 4 bases and J 4 bases, with 18 bases left between them. The length of the CDR3 is 16 residues. The CDR3 sequence is CASSGRAGSGPDTQYF. The CDR3, as DNA: TGTGCCAGCAGTGGTCGGGCAGGGTCGGGACCAGATACGCAGTATTTT.

V is TRBV20-1 and J is TRBJ1-5; no definite D call. The germline gives CDR1 DFQATT, CDR2 SNEGSKA (reference sequence). The CDR3 is 14 amino acids. V gave up 1 base and J gave up 0 bases, with 7 bases separating them. CDR3 amino acids: CSARVTYSNQPQHF. CDR3 in DNA: TGCAGTGCTAGAGTTACATATAGCAATCAGCCCCAGCATTTT.

J is TRBJ2-7 and V is TRBV4-1; D may be TRBD2 (6 bases). This CDR3 spans 18 amino acids. The germline V gene encodes CDR1 MGHRA and CDR2 YSYEKL. V was pared by 4 bases and J by 7 bases, with 29 bases between. This chain's CDR3 is CASSLVVRRDAVGNEQYF. The CDR3, as DNA: TGCGCCAGCAGCCTGGTTGTAAGGCGGGACGCCGTGGGGAATGAGCAGTACTTC.

The V gene is TRBV4-3, the J gene TRBJ2-4, with 7 bases fitting TRBD1. The V gene's germline CDR1 is LGHNA and CDR2 YSLEER. The CDR3 is 16 amino acids. J gave up 6 bases and V 3 bases, and 11 bases lay outside the gene matches. For the CDR3, the DNA is TGCGCCAGCAGCCATTCGTTCCGGGACAGAGCAAACATTCAGTACTTC. Protein: CASSHSFRDRANIQYF.

DNA for the CDR3: TGTGCCAGCAGTTACGGGACCGTTGGGACCCAGTACTTC. This translates into CASSYGTVGTQYF. This rearrangement joins TRBV6-2 or TRBV6-3 to TRBJ2-7; D tentatively reads TRBD1 or TRBD2 (5 bases each). The assigned J gene may be wrong: the sequence end matches TRBJ2-5 better. CDR1 is MNHEY and CDR2 is SVGEGT in the germline V gene. The CDR3 loop spans 13 amino acids.

In its sample, this clonotype was seen a few times. The CDR3 loop reads CASSRQGQSNTQYF. CDR3 DNA sequence: TGTGCCAGCAGCAGACAGGGCCAAAGTAATACGCAGTATTTT. The chain recombines TRBV7-2 with TRBJ2-3; 7 positions agree with TRBD1. V lost 5 bases to trimming and J lost 7 bases; unmatched junction nucleotides: 9. The CDR3 covers 14 residues. Germline V gives CDR1 SGHTA, CDR2 FQGNSA.

The chain combines TRBV4-3 with TRBJ2-3, with D hard to call. This CDR3 spans 17 amino acids. The V gene's germline CDR1 is LGHNA and CDR2 YSLEER. V gave up 1 base and J gave up 5 bases, with 19 bases separating them. The chain's CDR3 is CASSQAAGLPSKDTQYF. The CDR3 DNA follows: TGCGCCAGCAGCCAAGCGGCTGGGCTACCGTCCAAAGATACGCAGTATTTT.

The V call is TRBV13, the J call TRBJ2-2; D uncertain. The V gene lost 4 bases and the J gene lost 4 bases, with 10 bases spanning the gap. CDR1 and CDR2 from the germline V gene are PRHDT and FYEKMQ (reference sequence). There are 14 residues in the CDR3. CDR3 coding DNA: TGTGCCAGCAGCTCCACGGCAGTCACCGGGGAGCTGTTTTTT. It encodes CASSSTAVTGELFF.

The rearrangement joins TRBV3-1 to TRBJ2-3; 10 bases map to TRBD2. V trimming: 0 bases; J trimming: 2 bases; junction bases outside the gene matches: 8. The CDR3 runs to 18 residues. CDR1 and CDR2 (germline): LGHDT, YNNKEL (reference sequence). The CDR3 loop is CASSQDLTSGVHTDTQYF. The DNA for the CDR3 is TGTGCCAGCAGCCAAGATCTCACTAGCGGGGTCCACACAGATACGCAGTATTTT.

The chain joins TRBV24-1 to TRBJ2-3; 8 bases align to TRBD1. The trim removed 5 bases at V and 1 base at J, leaving 1 base unmatched. CDR3 length equals 14 residues. CDR1 KGHDR and CDR2 SFDVKD come from the germline V gene. Here the CDR3 DNA reads TGTGCCACCAGTGTGACAGGGGGCACAGATACGCAGTATTTT. This translates into CATSVTGGTDTQYF.

This clonotype has a handful of counts. The chain is built from TRBV20-1 and TRBJ1-6; D is unresolved. This CDR3 has 16 amino acids. From germline, CDR1 is DFQATT and CDR2 SNEGSKA (reference sequence). V lost 3 bases to trimming and J lost 2 bases, with 14 bases between them. Written as DNA, the CDR3 is TGCAGTGCTAGTCCCCGTCTGGCCCCCTATAATTCACCCCTCCACTTT. Its translation is CSASPRLAPYNSPLHF.

This clonotype was seen ten or more times. The V call is TRBV10-3, the J call TRBJ2-1; no reliable D call. CDR3 size: 11 residues. Germline loops: CDR1 ENHRY, CDR2 SYGVKD. V shed 6 bases and J shed 5 bases, with 5 bases lying between them. CDR3 DNA sequence: TGTGCCATCAGCCTCAACAATGAGCAGTTCTTC. Translating gives CAISLNNEQFF.

The chain uses TRBV2 and TRBJ2-4; 11 nucleotides line up with TRBD1. CDR1 SNHLY and CDR2 FYNNEI come from the germline V gene. The CDR3 extends over 16 amino acids. J gave up 2 bases and V 11 bases, and 11 bases lay outside the gene matches. CDR3 in DNA: TGTGCCTGCTGGCGGGACAGGGGGATTCCCAAAAACATTCAGTACTTC. Protein sequence: CACWRDRGIPKNIQYF.

Only a few counts were recorded for this clonotype. The genes are TRBV29-1 and TRBJ2-5; 7 positions match TRBD1. The CDR3 covers 14 residues. With 5 bases clipped from V and 4 bases from J, the junction kept 10 bases outside the gene matches. Per the germline V gene, CDR1 is SQVTM and CDR2 is ANQGSEA. CDR3 bases: TGCAGCGTTACAGGGGTCAAAGAGGGAGAGACCCAGTACTTC. This encodes CSVTGVKEGETQYF.

The chain employs TRBV6-6 and TRBJ2-1, with D perhaps assigned TRBD1 or TRBD2 (5 bases each). Trimming took 4 bases from V and 5 from J, leaving 15 bases between them. The CDR3 is made up of 15 amino acids. The germline CDR1 and CDR2 sequences are MNHNY and SVGAGI (reference sequence). The CDR3 protein is CASSCPPGRDNEQFF. The CDR3 nucleotides read TGTGCCAGCAGTTGCCCTCCGGGACGGGACAATGAGCAGTTCTTC.

The CDR3 protein is CASSLKENGIWNYGYTF. CDR3 coding DNA: TGTGCCAGCAGCTTGAAAGAAAACGGAATATGGAACTATGGCTACACCTTC. The J gene is TRBJ1-2, the V gene TRBV5-5; the D is unclear. Germline CDR1 is SGHKS and CDR2 is YYEKEE (reference sequence). V lost 1 base, J lost 2 bases, and 18 bases lay in between. This CDR3 has 17 amino acids.

This clonotype has a single count. The chain couples TRBV7-9 to TRBJ2-1; 7 nucleotides match TRBD1. The CDR3 totals 14 residues. The V gene end was trimmed by 8 bases and the J gene end by 2 bases; junction bases not matched to a gene: 6. From germline, CDR1 is SEHNR and CDR2 FQNEAQ (reference sequence). The CDR3 coding sequence is TGTGCCAGCGAAGACAGGGAGACCTACAATGAGCAGTTCTTC. Protein product: CASEDRETYNEQFF.